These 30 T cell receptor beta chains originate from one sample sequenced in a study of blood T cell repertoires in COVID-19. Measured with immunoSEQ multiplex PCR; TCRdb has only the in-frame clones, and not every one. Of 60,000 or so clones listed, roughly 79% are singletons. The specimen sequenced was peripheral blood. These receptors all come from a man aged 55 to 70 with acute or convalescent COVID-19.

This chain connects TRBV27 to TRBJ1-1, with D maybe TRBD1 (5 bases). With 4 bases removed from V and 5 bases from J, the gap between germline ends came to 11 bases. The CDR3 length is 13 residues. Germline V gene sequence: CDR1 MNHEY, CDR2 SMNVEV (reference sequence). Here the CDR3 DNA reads TGTGCCAGCAGTTCAGGGCTGGGGACTGAAGCTTTCTTT. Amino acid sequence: CASSSGLGTEAFF.

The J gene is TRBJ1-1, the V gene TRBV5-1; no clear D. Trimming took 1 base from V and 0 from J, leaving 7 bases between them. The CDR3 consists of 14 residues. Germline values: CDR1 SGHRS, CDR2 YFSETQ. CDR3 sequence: CASSLLQMNTEAFF. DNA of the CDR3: TGCGCCAGCAGCTTGTTACAGATGAACACTGAAGCTTTCTTT. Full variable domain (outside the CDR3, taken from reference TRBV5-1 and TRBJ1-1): KAGVTQTPRYLIKTRGQQVTLSCSPISGHRSVSWYQQTPGQGLQFLFEYFSETQRNKGNFPGRFSGRQFSNSRSEMNVSTLELGDSALYLCASSLLQMNTEAFFGQGTRLTVV.

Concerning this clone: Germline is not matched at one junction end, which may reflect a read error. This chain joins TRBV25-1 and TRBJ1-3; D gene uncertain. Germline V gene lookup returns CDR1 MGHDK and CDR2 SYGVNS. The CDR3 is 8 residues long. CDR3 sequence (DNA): TGTGCCAGCAGTCCGTCTGATTTT. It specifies CASSPSDF.

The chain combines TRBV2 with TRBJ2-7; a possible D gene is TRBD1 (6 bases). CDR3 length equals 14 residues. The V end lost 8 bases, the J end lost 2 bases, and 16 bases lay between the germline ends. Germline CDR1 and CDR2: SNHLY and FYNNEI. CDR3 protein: CASDSQGSAYEQYF. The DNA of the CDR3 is TGTGCCAGCGACAGCCAGGGGTCAGCCTACGAGCAGTACTTC.

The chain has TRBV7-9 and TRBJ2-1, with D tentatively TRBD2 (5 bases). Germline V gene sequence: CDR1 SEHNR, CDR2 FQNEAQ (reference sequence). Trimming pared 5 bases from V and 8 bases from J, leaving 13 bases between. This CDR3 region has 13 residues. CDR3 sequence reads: CASSPTRLYEQFF. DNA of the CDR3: TGTGCCAGCAGCCCCACTAGGTTGTATGAGCAGTTCTTC.

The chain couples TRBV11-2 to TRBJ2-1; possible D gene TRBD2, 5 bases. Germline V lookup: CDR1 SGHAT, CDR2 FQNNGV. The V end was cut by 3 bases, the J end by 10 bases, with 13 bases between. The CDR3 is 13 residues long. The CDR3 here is CASSFRPPGEQFF. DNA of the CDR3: TGTGCCAGCAGCTTCCGCCCCCCGGGAGAGCAGTTCTTC.

CDR3 loop: CASMRGGSTDTQYF. For the CDR3, the DNA is TGCGCCAGCATGAGGGGGGGTAGCACAGATACGCAGTATTTT. The chain joins TRBV5-1 to TRBJ2-3, with D perhaps TRBD2 (7 bases). Trimming cost V 6 bases and J 0 bases, with 11 bases left between them. The CDR3 runs to 14 residues. The germline V gene encodes CDR1 SGHRS and CDR2 YFSETQ.

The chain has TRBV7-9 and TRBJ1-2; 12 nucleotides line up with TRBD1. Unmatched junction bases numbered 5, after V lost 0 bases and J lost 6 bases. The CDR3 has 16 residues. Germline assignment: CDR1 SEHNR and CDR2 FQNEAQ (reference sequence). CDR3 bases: TGTGCCAGCAGCTTAGCGGCAGGGACAGGGGGCGATGGCTACACCTTC. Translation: CASSLAAGTGGDGYTF.

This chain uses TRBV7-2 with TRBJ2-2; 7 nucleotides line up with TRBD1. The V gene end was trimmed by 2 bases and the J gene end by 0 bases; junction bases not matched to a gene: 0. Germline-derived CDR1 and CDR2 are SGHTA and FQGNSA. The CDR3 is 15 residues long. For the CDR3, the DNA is TGTGCCAGCAGCTTACAGGGGGCGAACACCGGGGAGCTGTTTTTT. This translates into CASSLQGANTGELFF.

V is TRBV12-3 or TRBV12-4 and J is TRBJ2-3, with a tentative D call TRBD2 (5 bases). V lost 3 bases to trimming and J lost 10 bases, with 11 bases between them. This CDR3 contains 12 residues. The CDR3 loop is CASSLDSSAQYF. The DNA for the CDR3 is TGTGCCAGCAGTTTGGACTCTTCAGCGCAGTATTTT.

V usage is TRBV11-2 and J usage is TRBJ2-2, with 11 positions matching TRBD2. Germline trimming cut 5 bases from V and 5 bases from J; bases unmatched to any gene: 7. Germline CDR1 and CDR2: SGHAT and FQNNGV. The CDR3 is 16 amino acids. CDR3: CASSKGTSGRTGELFF. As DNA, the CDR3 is TGTGCCAGCAGCAAAGGGACTAGCGGCCGAACCGGGGAGCTGTTTTTT.

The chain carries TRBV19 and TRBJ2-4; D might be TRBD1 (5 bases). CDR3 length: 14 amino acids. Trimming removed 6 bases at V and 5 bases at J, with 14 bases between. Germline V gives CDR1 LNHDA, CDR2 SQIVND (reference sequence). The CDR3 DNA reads TGTGCCAGTAGCCATATAGGGGCGGAAAACATTCAGTACTTC. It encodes CASSHIGAENIQYF.

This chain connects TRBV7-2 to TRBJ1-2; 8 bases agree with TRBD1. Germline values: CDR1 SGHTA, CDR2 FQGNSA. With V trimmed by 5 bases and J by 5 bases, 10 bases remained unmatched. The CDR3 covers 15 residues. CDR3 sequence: CASSTSGGAEYGYTF. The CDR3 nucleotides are TGTGCCAGCAGCACCTCAGGGGGCGCAGAATATGGCTACACCTTC.

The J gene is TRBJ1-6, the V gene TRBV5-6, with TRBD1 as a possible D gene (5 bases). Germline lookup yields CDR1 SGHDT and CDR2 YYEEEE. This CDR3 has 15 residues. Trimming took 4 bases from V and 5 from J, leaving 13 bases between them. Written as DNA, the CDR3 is TGTGCCAGCAGCAACAGGCAGGCTAATAATTCACCCCTCCACTTT. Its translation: CASSNRQANNSPLHF.

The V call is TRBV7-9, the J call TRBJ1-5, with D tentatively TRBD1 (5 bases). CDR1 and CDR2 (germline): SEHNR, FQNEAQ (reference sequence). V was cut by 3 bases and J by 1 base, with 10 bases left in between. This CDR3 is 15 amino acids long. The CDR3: CASSFNGGSNQPQHF. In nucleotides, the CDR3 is TGTGCCAGCAGCTTCAACGGGGGGAGCAATCAGCCCCAGCATTTT.

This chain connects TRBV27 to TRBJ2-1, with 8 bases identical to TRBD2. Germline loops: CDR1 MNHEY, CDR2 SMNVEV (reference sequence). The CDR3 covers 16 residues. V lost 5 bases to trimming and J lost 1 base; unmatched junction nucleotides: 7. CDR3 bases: TGTGCCAGCAGTGCCTCGGGACTAGAGTCCTACAATGAGCAGTTCTTC. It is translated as CASSASGLESYNEQFF.

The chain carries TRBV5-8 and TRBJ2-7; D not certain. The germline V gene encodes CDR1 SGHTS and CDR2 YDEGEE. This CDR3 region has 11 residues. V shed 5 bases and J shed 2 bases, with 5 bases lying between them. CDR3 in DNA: TGTGCCAGCAGTCCTGCCTACGAGCAGTACTTC. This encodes CASSPAYEQYF.

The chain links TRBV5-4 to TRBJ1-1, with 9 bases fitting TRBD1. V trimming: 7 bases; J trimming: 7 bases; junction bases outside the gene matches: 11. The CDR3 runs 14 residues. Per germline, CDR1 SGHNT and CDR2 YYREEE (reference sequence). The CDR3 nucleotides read TGTGCCAGCTTCTCCGGGACAGGGAAGGATGAAGCTTTCTTT. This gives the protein CASFSGTGKDEAFF.

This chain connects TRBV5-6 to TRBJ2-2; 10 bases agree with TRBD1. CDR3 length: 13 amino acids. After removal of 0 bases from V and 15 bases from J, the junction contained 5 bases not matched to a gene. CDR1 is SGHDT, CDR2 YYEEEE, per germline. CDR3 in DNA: TGTGCCAGCAGCTTGGCGGGACAGGGGATGGTGTTTTTT. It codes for CASSLAGQGMVFF.

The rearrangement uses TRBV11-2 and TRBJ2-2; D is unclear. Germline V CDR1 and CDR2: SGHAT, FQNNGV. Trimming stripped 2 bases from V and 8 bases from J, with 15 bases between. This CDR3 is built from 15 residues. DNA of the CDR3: TGTGCCAGCAGCTTAACTATCGCTGCTCCGGGGGAGCTGTTTTTT. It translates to CASSLTIAAPGELFF. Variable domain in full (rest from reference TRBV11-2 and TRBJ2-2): EAGVAQSPRYKIIEKRQSVAFWCNPISGHATLYWYQQILGQGPKLLIQFQNNGVVDDSQLPKDRFSAERLKGVDSTLKIQPAKLEDSAVYLCASSLTIAAPGELFFGEGSRLTVL.

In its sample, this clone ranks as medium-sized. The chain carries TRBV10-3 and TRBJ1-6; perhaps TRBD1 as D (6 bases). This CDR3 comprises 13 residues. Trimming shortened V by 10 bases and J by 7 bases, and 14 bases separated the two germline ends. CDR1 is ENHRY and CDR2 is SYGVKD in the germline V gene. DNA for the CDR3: TGTGCCACCACTCGCGGACAGAATTCACCCCTCCACTTT. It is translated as CATTRGQNSPLHF.

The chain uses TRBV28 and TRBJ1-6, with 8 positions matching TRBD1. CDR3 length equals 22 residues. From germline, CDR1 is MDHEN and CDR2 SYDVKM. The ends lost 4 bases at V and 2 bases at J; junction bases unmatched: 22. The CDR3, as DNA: TGTGCCAGCAGTTCGTCTGGGTTCGCGACAGGGGCTTCCAGTCCCTATAATTCACCCCTCCACTTT. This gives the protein CASSSSGFATGASSPYNSPLHF.

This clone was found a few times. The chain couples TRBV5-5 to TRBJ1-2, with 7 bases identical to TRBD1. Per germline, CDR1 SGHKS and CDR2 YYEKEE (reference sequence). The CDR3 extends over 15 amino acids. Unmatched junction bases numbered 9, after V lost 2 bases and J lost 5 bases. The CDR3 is CASSFFDREEYGYTF. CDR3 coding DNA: TGTGCCAGCAGCTTCTTCGACAGGGAGGAATATGGCTACACCTTC.

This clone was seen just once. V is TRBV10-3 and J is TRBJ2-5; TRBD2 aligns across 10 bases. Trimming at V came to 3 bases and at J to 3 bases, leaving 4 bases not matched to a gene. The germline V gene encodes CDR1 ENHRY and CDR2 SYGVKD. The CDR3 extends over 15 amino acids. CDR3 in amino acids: CAISEASGGEETQYF. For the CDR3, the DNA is TGTGCCATCAGTGAAGCTAGCGGGGGCGAAGAGACCCAGTACTTC.

The CDR3 protein is CASSEGPMRGNEQFF. The CDR3 bases are TGTGCCAGCAGTGAAGGACCTATGAGAGGCAATGAGCAGTTCTTC. The chain couples TRBV6-1 to TRBJ2-1, with D unresolved. The CDR3 has 15 amino acids. Per germline, CDR1 MNHNS and CDR2 SASEGT. V was cut by 1 base and J by 6 bases, with 13 bases left in between.

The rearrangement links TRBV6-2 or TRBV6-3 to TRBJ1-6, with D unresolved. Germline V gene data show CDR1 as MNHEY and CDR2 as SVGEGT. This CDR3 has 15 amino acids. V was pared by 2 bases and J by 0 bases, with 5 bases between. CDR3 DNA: TGTGCCAGCAGTTACGGGCCCTCCTATAATTCACCCCTCCACTTT. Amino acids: CASSYGPSYNSPLHF.

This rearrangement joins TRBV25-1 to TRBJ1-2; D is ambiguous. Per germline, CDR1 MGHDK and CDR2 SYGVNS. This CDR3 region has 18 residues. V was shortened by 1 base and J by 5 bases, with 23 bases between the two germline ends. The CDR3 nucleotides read TGTGCCAGCAGTGAATTTCGGGTTGAGGGTTCCGGATGGTATGGCTACACCTTC. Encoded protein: CASSEFRVEGSGWYGYTF.

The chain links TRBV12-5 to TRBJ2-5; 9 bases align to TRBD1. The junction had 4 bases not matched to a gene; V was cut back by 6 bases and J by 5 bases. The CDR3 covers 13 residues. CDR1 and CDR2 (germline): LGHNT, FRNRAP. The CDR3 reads CASGGQGWETQYF. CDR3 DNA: TGTGCTAGTGGCGGACAGGGGTGGGAGACCCAGTACTTC.

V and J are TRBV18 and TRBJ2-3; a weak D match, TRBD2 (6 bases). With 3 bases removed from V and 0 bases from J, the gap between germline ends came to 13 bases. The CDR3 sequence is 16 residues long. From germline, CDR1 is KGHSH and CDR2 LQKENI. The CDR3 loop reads CASSPVGGSSTDTQYF. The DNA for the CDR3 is TGTGCCAGCTCACCGGTCGGAGGGTCTAGCACAGATACGCAGTATTTT.

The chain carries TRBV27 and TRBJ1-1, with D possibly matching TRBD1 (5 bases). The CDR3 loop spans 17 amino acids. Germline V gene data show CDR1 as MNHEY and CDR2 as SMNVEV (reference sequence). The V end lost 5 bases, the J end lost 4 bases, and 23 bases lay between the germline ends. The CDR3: CASSPRPPSQGSTEAFF. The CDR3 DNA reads TGTGCCAGCAGTCCAAGGCCGCCCAGTCAGGGCTCCACTGAAGCTTTCTTT.